Each of the 17 T cell receptor beta chains below was sequenced from the same sample in a study of CD8+CD57+ T cells in acquired aplastic anemia. Sequencing involved patients with CD8+CD57+ cell expansion previously shown by flow cytometry. CDR3 and TCR beta VDJ profiling relied on a genomic DNA template. TCRdb analysed the reads with MiXCR anew, one entry per CDR3 protein. The data contain some 150,000 distinct CDR3 sequences, under 55% of them seen just once; the ten biggest clones take up 1.1%. Sequences were obtained from sorted CD4+, CD8+, or CD8+CD57+ T cells (not recorded which) from PBMCs. The source of these receptors is a human donor with aplastic anemia.

This clonotype was seen once. This chain uses TRBV12-3 or TRBV12-4 with TRBJ2-1; D perhaps matches TRBD2 (10 bases). The CDR3 loop spans 20 amino acids. Trimming left V 4 bases short and J 0 bases short, with 25 bases between. CDR3 in DNA: TGTGCCAGCAGTTCCCGGACAGGGGATTTAGCGGGGGGCTCCTACAATGAGCAGTTCTTC. Translated: CASSSRTGDLAGGSYNEQFF.

This clonotype turned up a few times. A much larger clone is a single base away; this may be a read error. CDR3 coding DNA: TGTGCCAGCAGTGAGGACAGGGCCTATGGCTACACCTTC. It specifies CASSEDRAYGYTF. The J gene is TRBJ1-2, the V gene TRBV6-1, with TRBD1 matching 8 bases. The trim removed 3 bases at V and 4 bases at J, leaving 1 base unmatched. The CDR3 totals 13 residues. The V gene's germline CDR1 is MNHNS and CDR2 SASEGT.

Many counts were recorded for this clonotype. Here the CDR3 reads CATSWGSNQPQHF. In nucleotides, the CDR3 is TGTGCCACCAGTTGGGGGAGCAATCAGCCCCAGCATTTT. The J gene is TRBJ1-5, the V gene TRBV24-1, with D maybe TRBD1 (5 bases). Germline values: CDR1 KGHDR, CDR2 SFDVKD. The V and J ends lost 6 bases and 1 base respectively, with 6 bases between them. The CDR3 sequence is 13 residues long.

Only a few counts were recorded for this clonotype. The chain has TRBV7-9 and TRBJ1-1; D remains ambiguous. Trimming cost V 11 bases and J 4 bases, with 11 bases left between them. The CDR3 consists of 11 residues. CDR1 is SEHNR, CDR2 FQNEAQ, per germline (reference sequence). The DNA for the CDR3 is TGTGCCCAGGAGGAGGGCACTGAAGCTTTCTTT. Encoded protein: CAQEEGTEAFF.

A word on this clonotype: A much bigger clone sits one base away, suggesting this may be a read error. The chain carries TRBV2 and TRBJ1-5, with no clear D. V gave up 11 bases and J gave up 2 bases, with 28 bases separating them. Per germline, CDR1 SNHLY and CDR2 FYNNEI. CDR3 length: 18 amino acids. DNA for the CDR3: TGTGCCGGCAATGGAGACAAACCCGACCTCGCCGGCAATCAGCCCCAGCATTTT. As protein: CAGNGDKPDLAGNQPQHF.

Judged by abundance, this clonotype is medium-sized. In DNA form, the CDR3 reads TGCGCCAGCACTGGACTAGTCCAAGAGACCCAGTACTTC. Translation: CASTGLVQETQYF. V and J are TRBV10-2 and TRBJ2-5; the match to TRBD2 covers 7 bases. Germline V gene data show CDR1 as WSHSY and CDR2 as SAAADI. The J segment lost 1 base and the V segment lost 7 bases, leaving 3 bases of the junction unmatched. The CDR3 loop spans 13 amino acids.

As regards this clonotype: The junction shows a germline mismatch at one end, possibly a read error. The genes are TRBV2 and TRBJ2-2, with TRBD2 as a possible D gene (5 bases). CDR1 is SNHLY and CDR2 is FYNNEI in the germline V gene. The CDR3 length is 16 residues. CDR3 nucleotide sequence: TGTGCCAGCAGTTCCCCGACGGGATTCAGCACCGGGGAGCTGTCTTTT. It codes for CASSSPTGFSTGELSF.

This rearrangement joins TRBV11-2 to TRBJ2-5; 10 nucleotides align to TRBD2. The germline V gene encodes CDR1 SGHAT and CDR2 FQNNGV. Germline trimming cut 1 base from V and 4 bases from J; bases unmatched to any gene: 9. The CDR3 totals 17 residues. CDR3 bases: TGTGCCAGCAGCTTAGTCAGGGGAGCGGGAGGGGGAGAGACCCAGTACTTC. It encodes CASSLVRGAGGGETQYF.

This clonotype appeared a single time. This rearrangement joins TRBV11-1 to TRBJ2-1; maybe TRBD2 (7 bases). The CDR3 contains 15 residues. From germline, CDR1 is SGHAT and CDR2 FQDESV (reference sequence). Trimming removed 3 bases from V and 7 bases from J, with 16 bases in between. The CDR3 DNA is TGTGCCAGCAGCTTGGATGGACGGGGGGCGAATGAGCAGTTCTTC. Amino acid sequence: CASSLDGRGANEQFF.

This clonotype was detected ten times or more. The V gene is TRBV5-1, the J gene TRBJ2-2, with D possibly matching TRBD1 (6 bases). Per germline, CDR1 SGHRS and CDR2 YFSETQ. Trimming removed 7 bases from V and 2 bases from J, with 12 bases in between. CDR3 size: 14 residues. This CDR3 is CASCPGENTGELFF. CDR3 DNA sequence: TGCGCCAGCTGCCCAGGGGAAAACACCGGGGAGCTGTTTTTT.

Notes on this clonotype: A much larger clone lies one base from this, so it may be a read error. The chain couples TRBV9 to TRBJ2-1; possibly TRBD1 or TRBD2 for D (5 bases each). The V gene lost 6 bases and the J gene lost 4 bases, with 20 bases spanning the gap. This CDR3 is 16 amino acids long. Germline V gene lookup returns CDR1 SGDLS and CDR2 YYNGEE. The CDR3 sequence: CASIPLLGRIYNEQFF. The CDR3 region has the DNA TGTGCCAGCATCCCCTTGTTGGGACGGATTTACAATGAGCAGTTCTTC.

This clonotype has at least ten counts. The chain couples TRBV29-1 to TRBJ1-2, with 7 bases that match TRBD1. Unmatched junction bases numbered 4, after V lost 4 bases and J lost 2 bases. The CDR3 has 13 amino acids. Germline CDR1 SQVTM, CDR2 ANQGSEA. The CDR3 protein is CSVADRLNYGYTF. In DNA, the CDR3 is TGCAGCGTTGCGGACAGGCTAAACTATGGCTACACCTTC.

This chain connects TRBV25-1 to TRBJ2-1; D ambiguous. Per the germline V gene, CDR1 is MGHDK and CDR2 is SYGVNS. The CDR3 extends over 13 amino acids. Trimming pared 0 bases from V and 8 bases from J, leaving 8 bases between. The CDR3 sequence: CASSEYRGDEQFF. DNA of the CDR3: TGTGCCAGCAGTGAATATAGAGGCGATGAGCAGTTCTTC.

This clonotype was recorded at least ten times. The chain has TRBV19 and TRBJ1-5, with D possibly TRBD1 on 5 matching bases. There are 15 residues in the CDR3. The germline CDR1 and CDR2 sequences are LNHDA and SQIVND (reference sequence). Deletions cut 8 bases from V and 0 bases from J, with 14 bases between. CDR3 in DNA: TGTGCCAGTCAGGGAGAGGGACTTAGCAATCAGCCCCAGCATTTT. Encoded protein: CASQGEGLSNQPQHF.

This clonotype was detected once. The chain uses TRBV25-1 and TRBJ1-1; D gene uncertain. The CDR3 is 15 residues long. Germline CDR1 MGHDK, CDR2 SYGVNS. V dropped 0 bases and J dropped 1 base, with 9 bases sitting between them. CDR3 in amino acids: CASSEYVWRNTEAFF. The CDR3 nucleotides read TGTGCCAGCAGTGAATATGTATGGAGGAACACTGAAGCTTTCTTT. The variable domain in full, with the rest retrieved from reference TRBV25-1 and TRBJ1-1, is EADIYQTPRYLVIGTGKKITLECSQTMGHDKMYWYQQDPGMELHLIHYSYGVNSTEKGDLSSESTVSRIRTEHFPLTLESARPSHTSQYLCASSEYVWRNTEAFFGQGTRLTVV.

V gene TRBV20-1 combines with J gene TRBJ2-7; D not resolved. V was pared by 0 bases and J by 2 bases, with 5 bases between. CDR3 length equals 12 residues. Germline loops: CDR1 DFQATT, CDR2 SNEGSKA (reference sequence). The CDR3 sequence is CSARDQTYEQYF. The CDR3, as DNA: TGCAGTGCTAGAGACCAAACCTACGAGCAGTACTTC.

The V gene is TRBV20-1, the J gene TRBJ2-3, with 12 bases fitting TRBD2. This CDR3 is built from 14 residues. Germline V lookup: CDR1 DFQATT, CDR2 SNEGSKA (reference sequence). Trimming removed 5 bases from V and 4 bases from J; junction bases left unmatched: 4. CDR3 DNA: TGCAGTGCTCGACTAGCGGGAGTACCAGATACGCAGTATTTT. Protein: CSARLAGVPDTQYF.